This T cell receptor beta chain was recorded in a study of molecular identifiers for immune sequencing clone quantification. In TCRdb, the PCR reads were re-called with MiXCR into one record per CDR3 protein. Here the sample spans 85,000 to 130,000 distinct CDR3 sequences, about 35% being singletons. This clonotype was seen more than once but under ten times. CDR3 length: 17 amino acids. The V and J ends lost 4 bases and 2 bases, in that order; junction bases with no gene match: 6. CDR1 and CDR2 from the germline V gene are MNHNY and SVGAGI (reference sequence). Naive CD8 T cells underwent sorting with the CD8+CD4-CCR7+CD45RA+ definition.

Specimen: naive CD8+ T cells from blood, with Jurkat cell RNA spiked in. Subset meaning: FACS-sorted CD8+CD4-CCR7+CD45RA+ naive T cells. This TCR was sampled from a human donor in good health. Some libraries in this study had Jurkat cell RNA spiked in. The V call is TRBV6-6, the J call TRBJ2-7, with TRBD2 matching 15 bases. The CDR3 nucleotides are TGTGCCAGCAGTTCCGCGGGACTAGCGGGAGGACCCTACGAGCAGTACTTC. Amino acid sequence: CASSSAGLAGGPYEQYF.